These 8 T cell receptor beta chains were all obtained from the same sample, sequenced in a study of T-cell reconstitution after alpha-beta-depleted transplantation in children. Preparation of the TCRbeta library was carried out with unique molecular identifiers. TCRdb re-called the PCR reads with MiXCR, one entry per CDR3 protein. Of around 370,000 distinct CDR3 sequences in the sample, over 9% are singletons; the top ten hold 2% to 2.5%. The specimen was PBMCs from the stem cell graft donor, collected from the stem cell graft. These receptor sequences come from a human donor who donated a stem cell graft to a child with acute lymphoblastic leukemia.

Concerning this clonotype itself: A single base separates this from a much larger clone, so it may be a read error. The chain is built from TRBV6-2 or TRBV6-3 and TRBJ2-1, with a weak D call TRBD2 (7 bases). Germline lookup yields CDR1 MNHEY and CDR2 SVGEGT. The V end was cut by 4 bases, the J end by 6 bases, with 13 bases between. The CDR3 sequence is 14 residues long. CDR3 in amino acids: CASSWGGGFNEQFF. In DNA, the CDR3 is TGTGCCAGCAGTTGGGGGGGCGGTTTCAATGAGCAGTTCTTC.

The V and J genes are TRBV11-1 and TRBJ2-1; no reliable D call. V was cut by 1 base and J by 7 bases, with 23 bases left in between. This CDR3 has 18 amino acids. The germline gives CDR1 SGHAT, CDR2 FQDESV (reference sequence). The CDR3 sequence: CASSLDGVSVLWGNEQFF. CDR3 nucleotide sequence: TGTGCCAGCAGCTTAGACGGCGTATCAGTTTTGTGGGGAAATGAGCAGTTCTTC.

This clonotype was observed at least ten times. V is TRBV7-3 and J is TRBJ2-5; a possible D gene is TRBD2 (6 bases). The CDR3 loop spans 15 amino acids. V was trimmed by 4 bases and J by 5 bases, leaving 17 bases between them. Per germline, CDR1 SGHTA and CDR2 FQGTGA. The CDR3 sequence: CASSSGTLAKETQYF. The DNA for the CDR3 is TGTGCCAGCAGCTCCGGGACTCTTGCTAAGGAGACCCAGTACTTC.

At least ten counts were recorded for this clonotype. The V call is TRBV10-3, the J call TRBJ2-3; TRBD1 matches at 10 bases. The CDR3 is 16 amino acids. Germline V gene sequence: CDR1 ENHRY, CDR2 SYGVKD. The J segment lost 1 base and the V segment lost 6 bases, leaving 7 bases of the junction unmatched. The CDR3 sequence is CAIRTTGGAGTDTQYF. The CDR3 DNA is TGTGCCATCAGGACGACAGGGGGCGCGGGCACAGATACGCAGTATTTT.

The rearrangement uses TRBV7-2 and TRBJ1-2; 8 positions match TRBD1. Germline V CDR1 and CDR2: SGHTA, FQGNSA. Unmatched junction bases numbered 5, after V lost 3 bases and J lost 8 bases. The CDR3 is 13 amino acids. The CDR3 region is CASSFPTGVGYTF. CDR3 DNA: TGTGCCAGCAGCTTCCCGACAGGGGTCGGCTACACCTTC. Supplemented by reference TRBV7-2 and TRBJ1-2, the full variable domain reads GAGVSQSPSNKVTEKGKDVELRCDPISGHTALYWYRQSLGQGLEFLIYFQGNSAPDKSGLPSDRFSAERTGGSVSTLTIQRTQQEDSAVYLCASSFPTGVGYTFGSGTRLTVV.

This clonotype showed up just a few times. The CDR3 sequence is CSARDPHTYEQYF. CDR3 DNA: TGCAGTGCTAGAGATCCCCATACCTACGAGCAGTACTTC. The chain combines TRBV20-1 with TRBJ2-7; D is undetermined. This CDR3 comprises 13 residues. Germline CDR1 reads DFQATT; CDR2 reads SNEGSKA (reference sequence). Trimming took off 0 bases at V and 2 bases at J, with 8 bases between the two ends.

This clonotype was recorded a few times. The rearrangement uses TRBV12-3 or TRBV12-4 and TRBJ2-7; D call uncertain. This CDR3 contains 12 residues. The germline V and J ends were trimmed by 6 bases and 4 bases, with 10 bases remaining between them. The CDR3 protein is CASSTILYEQYF. For the CDR3, the DNA is TGTGCCAGCAGCACCATTCTATACGAGCAGTACTTC.

This clonotype was seen ten or more times. The chain employs TRBV20-1 and TRBJ2-7, with 9 bases identical to TRBD2. With V trimmed by 2 bases and J by 4 bases, 9 bases remained unmatched. The CDR3 contains 15 residues. CDR1 DFQATT and CDR2 SNEGSKA come from the germline V gene (reference sequence). CDR3 in amino acids: CSARTISGRKYEQYF. Here the CDR3 DNA reads TGCAGTGCTAGAACAATTAGCGGGAGAAAATACGAGCAGTACTTC.